These 29 T cell receptor beta chains share one sample of origin, sequenced in a study of blood T cell repertoires in COVID-19. Data came from immunoSEQ multiplex PCR; TCRdb stores just in-frame clones and leaves some out. The sample lists around 380,000 clones; 81% were seen once. Specimen: peripheral blood. These receptors were taken from a human donor with acute or convalescent COVID-19. The donor label of this sample is uncertain.

The genes are TRBV10-2 and TRBJ2-1, with 8 bases identical to TRBD2. The CDR3 has 13 amino acids. Germline CDR1 reads WSHSY; CDR2 reads SAAADI. With V trimmed by 6 bases and J by 9 bases, 7 bases remained unmatched. The CDR3 nucleotides are TGCGCCAGCAGGGACGGGGGGGCTAGTGAGCAGTTCTTC. Amino acid sequence: CASRDGGASEQFF.

The chain has TRBV18 and TRBJ1-5; no clear D. The CDR3 has 13 residues. From germline, CDR1 is KGHSH and CDR2 LQKENI. V lost 5 bases and J lost 6, with 11 bases in between. CDR3 region: CASSSYEGQPQHF. In nucleotides, the CDR3 is TGTGCCAGCTCAAGCTACGAGGGTCAGCCCCAGCATTTT.

V is TRBV20-1 and J is TRBJ2-5; 8 bases agree with TRBD2. Germline CDR1 reads DFQATT; CDR2 reads SNEGSKA (reference sequence). The CDR3 length is 18 residues. V shed 3 bases and J 1 base; nucleotides not matched to a gene: 16. CDR3 DNA: TGCAGTGCTAGTGGGTTAAGGCTAGCGGGCAACCTCCAAGAGACCCAGTACTTC. Translated, it gives CSASGLRLAGNLQETQYF.

This chain joins TRBV7-8 and TRBJ1-3; D not resolved. The germline gives CDR1 SGHVS, CDR2 FQNEAQ. The CDR3 length is 14 residues. V was pared by 1 base and J by 2 bases, with 6 bases between. The CDR3 is CASSLDPAGNTIYF. CDR3 DNA sequence: TGTGCCAGCAGCTTAGACCCGGCTGGAAACACCATATATTTT. Full variable domain (rest looked up from reference TRBV7-8 and TRBJ1-3): GAGVSQSPRYKVAKRGQDVALRCDPISGHVSLFWYQQALGQGPEFLTYFQNEAQLDKSGLPSDRFFAERPEGSVSTLKIQRTQQEDSAVYLCASSLDPAGNTIYFGEGSWLTVV.

The V gene is TRBV24-1, the J gene TRBJ2-1; TRBD1 matches at 7 bases. V was pared by 6 bases and J by 8 bases, with 3 bases of the junction left unmatched. CDR3 length: 12 residues. Looked up from germline, CDR1 is KGHDR and CDR2 is SFDVKD. CDR3 bases: TGTGCCACCAGTAAACAGGGGTATGAGCAGTTCTTC. This sequence encodes CATSKQGYEQFF.

This chain joins TRBV5-4 and TRBJ1-2; 10 nucleotides match TRBD1. Per germline, CDR1 SGHNT and CDR2 YYREEE (reference sequence). The V segment lost 4 bases and the J segment 5 bases; nucleotides outside the gene matches: 5. CDR3 size: 14 residues. The CDR3: CASSATGGGYGYTF. CDR3 bases: TGTGCCAGCAGCGCGACAGGGGGCGGGTATGGCTACACCTTC.

This chain connects TRBV4-2 to TRBJ2-7; perhaps TRBD1 as D (6 bases). Germline V CDR1 and CDR2: LGHNA, YNFKEQ. Trimming took 0 bases from V and 0 from J, leaving 9 bases between them. CDR3 length equals 15 residues. The CDR3 sequence is CASSQDTGTSYEQYF. The CDR3 region has the DNA TGTGCCAGCAGCCAAGATACAGGGACCTCCTACGAGCAGTACTTC.

The CDR3 loop reads CASGTGGSGELFF. The CDR3 coding sequence is TGTGCCAGCGGGACAGGGGGTTCCGGGGAGCTGTTTTTT. The chain couples TRBV5-6 to TRBJ2-2; 11 bases match TRBD1. J lost 6 bases, V lost 7 bases, and 2 bases had no gene match. Germline-derived CDR1 and CDR2 are SGHDT and YYEEEE. The CDR3 runs to 13 residues.

The V and J genes are TRBV6-6 and TRBJ1-1; 10 bases line up with TRBD1. J gave up 10 bases and V 6 bases, and 5 bases lay outside the gene matches. Germline V gene data show CDR1 as MNHNY and CDR2 as SVGAGI (reference sequence). This CDR3 is 12 amino acids long. CDR3 loop: CASSSGQGRAFF. CDR3 nucleotide sequence: TGTGCCAGCAGCTCGGGACAGGGGCGAGCTTTCTTT.

CDR3 in amino acids: CASSWELNTEAFF. In nucleotides, the CDR3 is TGTGCCAGCAGCTGGGAGTTGAACACTGAAGCTTTCTTT. The chain recombines TRBV7-8 with TRBJ1-1, with D unresolved. Germline loops: CDR1 SGHVS, CDR2 FQNEAQ. The V end lost 4 bases, the J end lost 0 bases, and 6 bases lay between the germline ends. The CDR3 covers 13 residues.

The rearrangement links TRBV19 to TRBJ2-1, with 10 bases that match TRBD2. The CDR3 length is 15 residues. Germline lookup yields CDR1 LNHDA and CDR2 SQIVND (reference sequence). V lost 7 bases to trimming and J lost 2 bases; unmatched junction nucleotides: 5. Here the CDR3 reads CASKSGGAPYNEQFF. The CDR3 DNA is TGTGCCAGTAAAAGCGGGGGGGCTCCCTACAATGAGCAGTTCTTC.

The rearrangement links TRBV6-5 to TRBJ2-2; D gene ambiguous. The CDR3 loop spans 15 amino acids. Germline-derived CDR1 and CDR2 are MNHEY and SVGAGI. The V end lost 7 bases, the J end lost 3 bases, and 15 bases lay between the germline ends. In DNA, the CDR3 is TGTGCCAGCACGAAGATGTTGACTTACACCGGGGAGCTGTTTTTT. It is translated as CASTKMLTYTGELFF.

This chain connects TRBV5-1 to TRBJ2-3, with D possibly TRBD1 on 6 matching bases. CDR1 and CDR2 from the germline V gene are SGHRS and YFSETQ. This CDR3 comprises 17 residues. V was shortened by 2 bases and J by 4 bases, with 20 bases between the two germline ends. The CDR3 is CASSFGTTASRADTQYF. In DNA form, the CDR3 reads TGCGCCAGCAGCTTTGGGACAACCGCAAGTCGTGCAGATACGCAGTATTTT.

This chain uses TRBV5-1 with TRBJ2-1, with D perhaps TRBD1 (5 bases). Germline CDR1 reads SGHRS; CDR2 reads YFSETQ. The CDR3 runs 14 residues. The germline V and J ends were trimmed by 3 bases and 2 bases, with 9 bases remaining between them. CDR3 residues: CASSSVGAYNEQFF. The CDR3 DNA reads TGCGCCAGCAGCTCCGTAGGGGCCTACAATGAGCAGTTCTTC. Together with reference TRBV5-1 and TRBJ2-1, the CDR3 gives the full variable domain: KAGVTQTPRYLIKTRGQQVTLSCSPISGHRSVSWYQQTPGQGLQFLFEYFSETQRNKGNFPGRFSGRQFSNSRSEMNVSTLELGDSALYLCASSSVGAYNEQFFGPGTRLTVL.

V usage is TRBV5-1 and J usage is TRBJ2-2; 8 positions agree with TRBD2. CDR1 SGHRS and CDR2 YFSETQ come from the germline V gene. This CDR3 has 16 amino acids. V shed 2 bases and J 6 bases; nucleotides not matched to a gene: 9. The CDR3 region has the DNA TGCGCCAGCAGCTTTATCGCGACTAGCGCGTCCGGGGAGCTGTTTTTT. Its protein product is CASSFIATSASGELFF.

This chain joins TRBV6-5 and TRBJ2-7, with D maybe TRBD1 (5 bases). This CDR3 comprises 12 residues. Deletions cut 9 bases from V and 3 bases from J, with 12 bases between. Germline V lookup: CDR1 MNHEY, CDR2 SVGAGI. CDR3 amino acids: CASIEDSYEQYF. CDR3 DNA sequence: TGTGCCAGTATAGAAGACAGCTACGAGCAGTACTTC.

The rearrangement uses TRBV6-1 and TRBJ2-4, with 13 bases lining up with TRBD2. With V trimmed by 3 bases and J by 0 bases, 11 bases remained unmatched. The CDR3 has 20 amino acids. Germline V CDR1 and CDR2: MNHNS, SASEGT. The CDR3 DNA reads TGTGCCAGCAGTGATGTACCGGGACTAGCGGGAACGATAGCCAAAAACATTCAGTACTTC. Protein product: CASSDVPGLAGTIAKNIQYF.

The chain uses TRBV18 and TRBJ1-1; no firm D call. The V end was cut by 3 bases, the J end by 0 bases, with 8 bases between. This CDR3 spans 14 amino acids. Per germline, CDR1 KGHSH and CDR2 LQKENI. CDR3 loop: CASSPVAMNTEAFF. Here the CDR3 DNA reads TGTGCCAGCTCACCGGTTGCGATGAACACTGAAGCTTTCTTT.

This chain connects TRBV6-6 to TRBJ2-6; tentative D call: TRBD2 (5 bases). Germline values: CDR1 MNHNY, CDR2 SVGAGI (reference sequence). V was trimmed by 8 bases and J by 0 bases, leaving 14 bases between them. The CDR3 consists of 16 residues. This chain's CDR3 is CASSVGSVSGANVLTF. The CDR3 bases are TGTGCCAGCTCGGTGGGGAGCGTCTCTGGGGCCAACGTCCTGACTTTC.

The chain has TRBV6-5 and TRBJ2-7, with 10 bases aligning to TRBD2. The CDR3 contains 16 residues. Germline CDR1 MNHEY, CDR2 SVGAGI. Losses at the gene ends were 2 bases for V and 3 bases for J; bases not matched to a gene: 7. CDR3 loop: CASSYLLAGNYYEQYF. The CDR3 coding sequence is TGTGCCAGCAGTTACCTACTAGCGGGAAATTACTACGAGCAGTACTTC.

The chain uses TRBV7-9 and TRBJ2-1; 9 nucleotides align to TRBD2. CDR1 SEHNR and CDR2 FQNEAQ come from the germline V gene (reference sequence). The CDR3 is 16 amino acids. J was trimmed by 4 bases and V by 1 base; bases with no gene match: 5. CDR3 residues: CASSLVGLAGYNEQFF. DNA for the CDR3: TGTGCCAGCAGCTTAGTTGGCCTAGCGGGATACAATGAGCAGTTCTTC. The full variable domain, in which reference TRBV7-9 and TRBJ2-1 provide the parts outside the CDR3, is DTGVSQNPRHKITKRGQNVTFRCDPISEHNRLYWYRQTLGQGPEFLTYFQNEAQLEKSRLLSDRFSAERPKGSFSTLEIQRTEQGDSAMYLCASSLVGLAGYNEQFFGPGTRLTVL.

CDR3 sequence (DNA): TGTGCCAGCAGGGCAGGGACAGGGCCCTACGAGCAGTACTTC. Protein product: CASRAGTGPYEQYF. The chain couples TRBV6-5 to TRBJ2-7; TRBD1 agrees at 9 bases. The V segment lost 6 bases and the J segment 2 bases; nucleotides outside the gene matches: 5. Germline V CDR1 and CDR2: MNHEY, SVGAGI. This CDR3 region has 14 residues.

The genes are TRBV4-1 and TRBJ2-1; the match to TRBD2 covers 9 bases. CDR3 length equals 15 residues. Germline lookup yields CDR1 MGHRA and CDR2 YSYEKL. Trimming removed 5 bases from V and 5 bases from J; junction bases left unmatched: 7. The CDR3 spells CASSARLAENNEQFF. CDR3 in DNA: TGCGCCAGCAGCGCCAGACTAGCGGAAAACAATGAGCAGTTCTTC.

The chain couples TRBV18 to TRBJ1-6; D remains ambiguous. The CDR3 contains 15 residues. V was clipped by 4 bases and J by 0 bases, with 7 bases between them. Germline loops: CDR1 KGHSH, CDR2 LQKENI. Here the CDR3 DNA reads TGTGCCAGCTCACTACAGAGCTCCTATAATTCACCCCTCCACTTT. It codes for CASSLQSSYNSPLHF. The full variable domain, completed using reference TRBV18 and TRBJ1-6, is NAGVMQNPRHLVRRRGQEARLRCSPMKGHSHVYWYRQLPEEGLKFMVYLQKENIIDESGMPKERFSAEFPKEGPSILRIQQVVRGDSAAYFCASSLQSSYNSPLHFGNGTRLTVT.

This clone was observed once. This chain joins TRBV10-2 and TRBJ2-7; TRBD2 is a possible D gene (5 bases). From germline, CDR1 is WSHSY and CDR2 SAAADI. There are 11 residues in the CDR3. V was shortened by 6 bases and J by 3 bases, with 6 bases between the two germline ends. The DNA of the CDR3 is TGCGCCAGCAGGGGAGACTACGAGCAGTACTTC. Translated: CASRGDYEQYF.

V and J are TRBV7-8 and TRBJ2-4; TRBD1 matches at 7 bases. Per the germline V gene, CDR1 is SGHVS and CDR2 is FQNEAQ. The J segment lost 5 bases and the V segment lost 5 bases, leaving 12 bases of the junction unmatched. The CDR3 loop spans 16 amino acids. Here the CDR3 DNA reads TGTGCCAGCAGCGCCTGGACAGGCACTACGGAAAACATTCAGTACTTC. Its translation is CASSAWTGTTENIQYF.

This clone has a handful of counts. The chain uses TRBV2 and TRBJ1-5, with D possibly matching TRBD1 (5 bases). The germline CDR1 and CDR2 sequences are SNHLY and FYNNEI. Trimming removed 4 bases from V and 0 bases from J, with 7 bases in between. This CDR3 is 14 amino acids long. CDR3 sequence reads: CASSAQGSNQPQHF. As DNA, the CDR3 is TGTGCCAGCAGTGCGCAGGGTAGCAATCAGCCCCAGCATTTT.

Only a few counts were recorded for this clone. The chain combines TRBV7-9 with TRBJ2-2, with a weak D call TRBD1 (5 bases). Trimming stripped 6 bases from V and 1 base from J, with 12 bases between. The CDR3 extends over 15 amino acids. Germline loops: CDR1 SEHNR, CDR2 FQNEAQ (reference sequence). In DNA, the CDR3 is TGTGCCAGCAGACCCGACAGATTGAACACCGGGGAGCTGTTTTTT. Translation: CASRPDRLNTGELFF.

The chain is built from TRBV9 and TRBJ1-2; D might be TRBD1 (5 bases). There are 17 residues in the CDR3. In germline, CDR1 is SGDLS, CDR2 YYNGEE. With 5 bases removed from V and 1 base from J, the gap between germline ends came to 21 bases. The CDR3 loop is CASSATVGGDVNYGYTF. The CDR3 DNA reads TGTGCCAGCAGTGCCACTGTGGGGGGGGATGTTAACTATGGCTACACCTTC.